This paragraph reports one T cell receptor beta chain. This entry belongs to a study of T cell responses to AZD1222 COVID-19 vaccine. This CDR3 region has 16 residues. Germline-derived CDR1 and CDR2 are LGHNA and YSLEER. The V segment lost 0 bases and the J segment 4 bases; nucleotides outside the gene matches: 6. The protocol was immunoSEQ multiplex PCR, while the TCRdb copy is restricted to in-frame clones and leaves out a portion. The sample comprises roughly 120,000 clones, around 88% of which are singletons, and about 4.9% rests with the top ten. The origin of this receptor is an adult in good health. J is TRBJ2-5 and V is TRBV4-3, with TRBD1 matching 9 bases. The sequences come from peripheral blood, collected on day 0 of AZD1222 vaccination. CDR3 amino acids: CASSQDGQGPRETQYF. The CDR3 DNA sequence: TGCGCCAGCAGCCAAGATGGACAGGGGCCAAGAGAGACCCAGTACTTC.